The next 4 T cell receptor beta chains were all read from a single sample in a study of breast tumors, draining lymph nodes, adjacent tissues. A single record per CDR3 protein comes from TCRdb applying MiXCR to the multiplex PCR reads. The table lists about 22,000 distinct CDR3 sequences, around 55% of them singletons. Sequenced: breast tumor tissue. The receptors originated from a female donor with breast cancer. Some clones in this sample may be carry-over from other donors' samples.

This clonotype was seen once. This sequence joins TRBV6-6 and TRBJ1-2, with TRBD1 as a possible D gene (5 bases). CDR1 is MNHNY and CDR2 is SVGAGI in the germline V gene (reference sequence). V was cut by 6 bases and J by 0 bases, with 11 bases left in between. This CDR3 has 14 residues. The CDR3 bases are TGTGCCAGCAGGCGGGGCCAAGCTAACTATGGCTACACCTTC. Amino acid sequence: CASRRGQANYGYTF.

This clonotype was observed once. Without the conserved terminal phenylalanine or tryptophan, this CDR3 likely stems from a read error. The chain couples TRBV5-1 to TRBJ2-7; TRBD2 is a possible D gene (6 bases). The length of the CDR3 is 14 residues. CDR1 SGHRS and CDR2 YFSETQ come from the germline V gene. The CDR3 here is CASSLGGTLGAQYY. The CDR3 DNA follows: TGTGCCAGTAGCTTGGGTGGGACTCTCGGCGCGCAGTACTAC.

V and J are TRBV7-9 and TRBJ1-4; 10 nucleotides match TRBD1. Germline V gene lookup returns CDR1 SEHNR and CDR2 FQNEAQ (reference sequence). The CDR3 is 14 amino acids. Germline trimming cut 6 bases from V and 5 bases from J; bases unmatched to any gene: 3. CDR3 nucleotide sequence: TGTGCCAGCAGTTCGGACAGGGGGAATGAAAAACTGTTTTTT. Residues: CASSSDRGNEKLFF.

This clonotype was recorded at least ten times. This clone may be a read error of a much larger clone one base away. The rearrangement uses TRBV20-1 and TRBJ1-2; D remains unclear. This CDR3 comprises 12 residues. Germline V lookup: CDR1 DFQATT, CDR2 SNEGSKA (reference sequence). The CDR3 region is CSAGGSNYGSTF. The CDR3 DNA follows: TGCAGTGCGGGAGGGAGTAACTATGGCTCCACCTTC.